A selection of T cell receptor beta chains follows, all from one sample in a study of cytomegalovirus exposure and HLA in healthy donors. Profiled with immunoSEQ multiplex PCR; TCRdb holds only in-frame clones, not every one. Here the sample spans approximately 84,000 clones, around 75% being singletons. The sample comprised PBMCs. Receptor source: a man aged 40-49 years in good health and CMV-seronegative. Each CDR3 is given with its conserved first and last residue. The order of the fields is J gene, clone size, V gene, D gene, CDR3 protein, CDR3 DNA. The D gene is left open where the match is weak. Where a row states a size, it is once, few, many or the class of an expanded clone; other rows omit it.

>TRBJ2-4|few|TRBV28|TRBD1
CASSLTGTGASTLAKNIQYF
TGTGCCAGCAGTTTAACCGGGACAGGAGCTAGTACTCTAGCCAAAAACATTCAGTACTTC
>TRBJ2-5|NA|TRBV5-1|TRBD1
CASGQVSETQYF
TGCGCCAGCGGACAGGTCAGTGAGACCCAGTACTTC
>TRBJ2-1|NA|TRBV10-2|NA
CASSESSFGEQFF
TGCGCCAGCAGTGAGTCGAGTTTCGGTGAGCAGTTCTTC
>TRBJ2-1|NA|TRBV18|TRBD1
CASSIVTGTGDDEQFF
TGTGCCAGCTCAATAGTCACCGGGACAGGGGACGATGAGCAGTTCTTC
>TRBJ2-2|NA|TRBV7-5|NA
CARSVTGGAVTGELFF
TGTGCCAGAAGCGTCACAGGGGGCGCAGTAACCGGGGAGCTGTTTTTT
>TRBJ2-3|once|TRBV9|NA
CASSARDTGGTQYF
TGTGCCAGCAGCGCCCGGGACACGGGGGGTACGCAGTATTTT
>TRBJ2-4|NA|TRBV30|TRBD1
CASEIQGATFSSKNIQYF
TGTGCCTCGGAGATACAGGGGGCCACGTTCTCTTCTAAAAACATTCAGTACTTC
>TRBJ1-1|few|TRBV28|TRBD1
CASSNRQGGTEAFF
TGTGCCAGCAGTAATCGACAGGGCGGCACTGAAGCTTTCTTT
>TRBJ2-7|NA|TRBV5-4|NA
CASSKRMTNYEQYF
TGTGCCAGCAGCAAAAGAATGACAAACTACGAGCAGTACTTC
>TRBJ2-5|NA|TRBV29-1|TRBD2
CSAPGGRDQYF
TGCAGCGCCCCGGGGGGGCGGGACCAGTACTTC
>TRBJ2-7|NA|TRBV10-3|NA
CAISEGLAGDYEQYF
TGTGCCATCAGTGAGGGTCTCGCAGGGGACTACGAGCAGTACTTC
>TRBJ1-1|NA|TRBV27|TRBD1
CASSTRDRGTFF
TGTGCCAGCAGTACCCGGGACAGGGGAACTTTCTTT
>TRBJ1-1|NA|TRBV5-4|NA
CASSWGGLGGDEAFF
TGTGCCAGCAGCTGGGGGGGTTTGGGAGGCGATGAAGCTTTCTTT
>TRBJ1-4|NA|TRBV5-1|TRBD1
CASTLGRQGVSTNEKLFF
TGCGCCAGCACCTTAGGAAGACAGGGGGTATCAACTAATGAAAAACTGTTTTTT
>TRBJ1-3|NA|TRBV5-8|NA
CASSLGVTIYF
TGTGCCAGCAGCTTGGGAGTCACCATATATTTT
>TRBJ1-4|NA|TRBV6-6|NA
CASSHTDEKLFF
TGTGCCAGCAGTCATACAGACGAAAAACTGTTTTTT